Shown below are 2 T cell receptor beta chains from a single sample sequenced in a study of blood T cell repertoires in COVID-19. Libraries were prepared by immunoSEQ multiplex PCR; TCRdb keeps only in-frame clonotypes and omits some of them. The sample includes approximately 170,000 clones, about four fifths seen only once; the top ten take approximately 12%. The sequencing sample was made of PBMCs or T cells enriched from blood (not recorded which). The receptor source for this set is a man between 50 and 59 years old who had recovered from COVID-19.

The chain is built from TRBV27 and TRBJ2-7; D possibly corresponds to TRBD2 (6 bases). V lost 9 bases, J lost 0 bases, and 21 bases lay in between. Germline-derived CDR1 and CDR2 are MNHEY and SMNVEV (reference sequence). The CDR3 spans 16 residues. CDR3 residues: CARSPGETSSSYEQYF. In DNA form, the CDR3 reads TGTGCCAGATCCCCGGGGGAGACTTCTTCCTCCTACGAGCAGTACTTC.

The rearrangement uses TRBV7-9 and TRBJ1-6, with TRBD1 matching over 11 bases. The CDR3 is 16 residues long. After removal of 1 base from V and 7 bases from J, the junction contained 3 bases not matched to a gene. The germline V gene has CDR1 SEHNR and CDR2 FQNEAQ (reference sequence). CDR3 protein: CASSLEGQGGNSPLHF. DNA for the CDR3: TGTGCCAGCAGCTTAGAGGGACAGGGGGGGAATTCACCCCTCCACTTT.